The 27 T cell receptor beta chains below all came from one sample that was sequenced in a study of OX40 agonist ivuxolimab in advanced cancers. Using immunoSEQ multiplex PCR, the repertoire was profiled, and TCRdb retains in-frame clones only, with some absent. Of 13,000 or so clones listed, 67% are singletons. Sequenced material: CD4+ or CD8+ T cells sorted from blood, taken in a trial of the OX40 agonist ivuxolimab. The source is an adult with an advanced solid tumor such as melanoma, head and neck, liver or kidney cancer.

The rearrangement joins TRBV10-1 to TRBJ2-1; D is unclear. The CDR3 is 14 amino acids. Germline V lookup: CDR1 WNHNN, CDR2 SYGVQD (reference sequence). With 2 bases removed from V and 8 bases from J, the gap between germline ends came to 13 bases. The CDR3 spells CASSELELPHEQFF. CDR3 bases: TGCGCCAGCAGTGAGCTGGAGTTGCCGCATGAGCAGTTCTTC.

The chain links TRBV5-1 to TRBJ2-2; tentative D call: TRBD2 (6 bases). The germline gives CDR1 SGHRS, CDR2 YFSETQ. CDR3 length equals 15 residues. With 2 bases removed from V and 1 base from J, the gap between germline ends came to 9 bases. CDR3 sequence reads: CASSFWDLNTGELFF. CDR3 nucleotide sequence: TGCGCCAGCAGCTTTTGGGACTTGAACACCGGGGAGCTGTTTTTT.

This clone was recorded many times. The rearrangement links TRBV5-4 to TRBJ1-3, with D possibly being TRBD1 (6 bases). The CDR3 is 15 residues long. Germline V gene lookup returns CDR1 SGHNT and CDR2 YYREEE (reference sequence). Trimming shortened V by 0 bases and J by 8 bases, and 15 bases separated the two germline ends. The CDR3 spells CASSLGQGSGDTIYF. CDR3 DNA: TGTGCCAGCAGCTTGGGGCAGGGGAGTGGGGACACCATATATTTT.

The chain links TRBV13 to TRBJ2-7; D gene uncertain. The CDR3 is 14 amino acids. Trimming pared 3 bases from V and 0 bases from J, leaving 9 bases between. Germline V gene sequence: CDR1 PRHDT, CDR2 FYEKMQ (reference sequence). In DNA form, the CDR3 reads TGTGCCAGCAGCTTGAATTCCGTCTCCTACGAGCAGTACTTC. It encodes CASSLNSVSYEQYF.

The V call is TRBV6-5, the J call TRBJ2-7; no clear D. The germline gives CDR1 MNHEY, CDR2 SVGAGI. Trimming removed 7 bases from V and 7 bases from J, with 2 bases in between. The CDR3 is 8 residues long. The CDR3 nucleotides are TGTGCCAGCAATGAGCAGTACTTC. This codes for CASNEQYF.

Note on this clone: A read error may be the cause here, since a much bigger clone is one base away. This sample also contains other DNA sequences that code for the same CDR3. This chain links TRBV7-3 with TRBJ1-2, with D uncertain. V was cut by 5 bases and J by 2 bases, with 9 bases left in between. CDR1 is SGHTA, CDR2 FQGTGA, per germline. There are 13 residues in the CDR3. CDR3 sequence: CASSPDGNYGYTF. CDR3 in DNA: TGTGCCAGCAGCCCGGACGGCAACTATGGCTACACCTTC.

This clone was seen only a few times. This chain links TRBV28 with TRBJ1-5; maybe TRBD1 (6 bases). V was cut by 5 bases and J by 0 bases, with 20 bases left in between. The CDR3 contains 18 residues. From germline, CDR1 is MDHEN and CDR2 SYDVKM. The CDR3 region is CASSPPGTRFCSNQPQHF. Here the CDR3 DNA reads TGTGCCAGCAGTCCCCCCGGGACAAGGTTTTGTAGCAATCAGCCCCAGCATTTT.

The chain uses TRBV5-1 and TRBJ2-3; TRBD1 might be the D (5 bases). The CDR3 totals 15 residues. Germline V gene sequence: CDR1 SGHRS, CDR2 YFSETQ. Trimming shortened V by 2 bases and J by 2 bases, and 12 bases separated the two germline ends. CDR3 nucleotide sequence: TGCGCCAGCAGCTTAGGGGCTGGGAACACAGATACGCAGTATTTT. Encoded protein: CASSLGAGNTDTQYF.

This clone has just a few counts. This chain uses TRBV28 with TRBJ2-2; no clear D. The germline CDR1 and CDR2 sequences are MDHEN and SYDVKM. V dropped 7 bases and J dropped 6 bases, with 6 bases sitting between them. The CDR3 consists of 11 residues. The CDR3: CASTLAGELFF. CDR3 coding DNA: TGTGCCAGCACCCTGGCCGGGGAGCTGTTTTTT. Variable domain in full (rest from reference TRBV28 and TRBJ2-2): DVKVTQSSRYLVKRTGEKVFLECVQDMDHENMFWYRQDPGLGLRLIYFSYDVKMKEKGDIPEGYSVSREKKERFSLILESASTNQTSMYLCASTLAGELFFGEGSRLTVL.

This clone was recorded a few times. The CDR3 here is CASSQGQGIQPQHF. The CDR3 bases are TGCGCCAGCAGCCAGGGACAGGGGATTCAGCCCCAGCATTTT. The genes are TRBV4-3 and TRBJ1-5, with 10 bases aligning to TRBD1. The CDR3 totals 14 residues. Germline V gene lookup returns CDR1 LGHNA and CDR2 YSLEER. Trimming took 3 bases from V and 6 from J; bases not matched to a gene: 2.

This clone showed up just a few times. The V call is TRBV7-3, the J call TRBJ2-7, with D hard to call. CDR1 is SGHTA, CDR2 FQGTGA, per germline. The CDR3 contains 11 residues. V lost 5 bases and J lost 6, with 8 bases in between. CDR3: CASSQGTEQYF. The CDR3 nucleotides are TGTGCCAGCAGCCAAGGCACCGAGCAGTACTTC.

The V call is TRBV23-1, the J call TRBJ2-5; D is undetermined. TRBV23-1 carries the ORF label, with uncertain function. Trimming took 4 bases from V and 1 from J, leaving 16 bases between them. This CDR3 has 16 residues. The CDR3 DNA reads TGCGCCAGCAGTCCGACCCCCCCAGCCTTCCAAGAGACCCAGTACTTC. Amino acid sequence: CASSPTPPAFQETQYF.

The DNA of the CDR3 is TGTGCCAGCAGTGAAGTTAGCCGGGAGACCCAGTACTTC. Protein product: CASSEVSRETQYF. The genes are TRBV2 and TRBJ2-5; D gene unclear. V lost 1 base and J 5 bases, leaving 8 bases between the germline ends. Germline assignment: CDR1 SNHLY and CDR2 FYNNEI. The length of the CDR3 is 13 residues. The variable domain in full, with the rest retrieved from reference TRBV2 and TRBJ2-5, is EPEVTQTPSHQVTQMGQEVILRCVPISNHLYFYWYRQILGQKVEFLVSFYNNEISEKSEIFDDQFSVERPDGSNFTLKIRSTKLEDSAMYFCASSEVSRETQYFGPGTRLLVL.

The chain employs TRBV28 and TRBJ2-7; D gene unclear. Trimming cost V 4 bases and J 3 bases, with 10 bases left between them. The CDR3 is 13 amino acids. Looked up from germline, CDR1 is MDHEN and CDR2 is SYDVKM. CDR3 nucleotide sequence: TGTGCCAGCAGTTCCCTGGGAAACTACGAGCAGTACTTC. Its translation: CASSSLGNYEQYF.

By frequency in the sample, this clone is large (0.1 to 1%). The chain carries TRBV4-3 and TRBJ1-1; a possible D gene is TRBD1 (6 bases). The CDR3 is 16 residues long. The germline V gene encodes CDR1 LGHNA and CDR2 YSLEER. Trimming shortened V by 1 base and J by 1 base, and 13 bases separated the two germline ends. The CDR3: CASSQGVNRENTEAFF. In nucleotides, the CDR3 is TGCGCCAGCAGCCAAGGAGTTAACAGGGAGAACACTGAAGCTTTCTTT.

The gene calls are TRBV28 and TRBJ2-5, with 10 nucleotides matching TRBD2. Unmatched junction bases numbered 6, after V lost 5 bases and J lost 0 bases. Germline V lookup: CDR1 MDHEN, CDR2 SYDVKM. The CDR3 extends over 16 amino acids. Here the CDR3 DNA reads TGTGCCAGCAGTCCGCTAGCGGGAGAGCACCAAGAGACCCAGTACTTC. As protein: CASSPLAGEHQETQYF.

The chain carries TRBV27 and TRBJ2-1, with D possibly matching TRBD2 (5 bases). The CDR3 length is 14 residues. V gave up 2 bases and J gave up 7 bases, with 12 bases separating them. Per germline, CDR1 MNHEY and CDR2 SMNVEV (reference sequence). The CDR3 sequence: CASSLGYPGNEQFF. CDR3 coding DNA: TGTGCCAGCAGTTTAGGATACCCGGGGAATGAGCAGTTCTTC.

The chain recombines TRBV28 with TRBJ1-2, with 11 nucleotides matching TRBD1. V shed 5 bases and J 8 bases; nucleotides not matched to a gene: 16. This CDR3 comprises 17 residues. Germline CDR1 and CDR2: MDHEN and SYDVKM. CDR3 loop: CASSLGGWSGQGVGYTF. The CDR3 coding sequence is TGTGCCAGCAGTCTAGGTGGATGGTCGGGACAGGGGGTGGGCTACACCTTC.

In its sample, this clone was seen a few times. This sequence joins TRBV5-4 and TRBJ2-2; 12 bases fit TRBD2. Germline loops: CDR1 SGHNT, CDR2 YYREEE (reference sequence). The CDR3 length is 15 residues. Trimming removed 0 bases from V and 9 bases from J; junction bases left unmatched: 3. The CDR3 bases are TGTGCCAGCAGCTTGGGGACTAGCGGGGACCGGGAGCTGTTTTTT. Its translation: CASSLGTSGDRELFF.

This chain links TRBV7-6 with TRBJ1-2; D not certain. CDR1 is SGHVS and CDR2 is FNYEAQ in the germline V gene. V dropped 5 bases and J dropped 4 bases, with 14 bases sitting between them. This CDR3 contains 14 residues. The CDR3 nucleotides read TGTGCCAGCAGCAATAATGAAAAGACCTATGGCTACACCTTC. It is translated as CASSNNEKTYGYTF.

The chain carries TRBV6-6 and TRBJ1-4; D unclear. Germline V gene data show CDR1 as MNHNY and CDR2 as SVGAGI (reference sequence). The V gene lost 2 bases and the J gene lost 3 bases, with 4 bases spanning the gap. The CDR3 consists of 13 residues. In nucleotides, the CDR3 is TGTGCCAGCAGTTACCCCTCTAATGAAAAACTGTTTTTT. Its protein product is CASSYPSNEKLFF.

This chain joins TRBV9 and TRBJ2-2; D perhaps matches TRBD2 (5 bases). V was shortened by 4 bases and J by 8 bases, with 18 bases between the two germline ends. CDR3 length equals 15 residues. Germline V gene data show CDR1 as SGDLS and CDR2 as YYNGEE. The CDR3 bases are TGTGCCAGCAGCTTAAATTACCCCAGAGGGGGGGAGCTGTTTTTT. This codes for CASSLNYPRGGELFF.

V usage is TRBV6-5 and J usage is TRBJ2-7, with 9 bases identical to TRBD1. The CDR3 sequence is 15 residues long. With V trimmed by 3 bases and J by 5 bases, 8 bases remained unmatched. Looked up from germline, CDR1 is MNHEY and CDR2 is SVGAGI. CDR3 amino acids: CASSYRWDRVDEQYF. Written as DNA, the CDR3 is TGTGCCAGCAGTTATAGGTGGGACAGGGTCGACGAGCAGTACTTC.

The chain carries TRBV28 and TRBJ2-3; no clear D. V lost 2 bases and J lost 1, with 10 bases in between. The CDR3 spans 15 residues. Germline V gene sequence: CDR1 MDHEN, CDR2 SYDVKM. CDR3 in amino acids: CASSLSEKGTDTQYF. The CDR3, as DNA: TGTGCCAGCAGTTTAAGCGAAAAAGGCACAGATACGCAGTATTTT. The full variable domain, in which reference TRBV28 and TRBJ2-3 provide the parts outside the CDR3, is DVKVTQSSRYLVKRTGEKVFLECVQDMDHENMFWYRQDPGLGLRLIYFSYDVKMKEKGDIPEGYSVSREKKERFSLILESASTNQTSMYLCASSLSEKGTDTQYFGPGTRLTVL.

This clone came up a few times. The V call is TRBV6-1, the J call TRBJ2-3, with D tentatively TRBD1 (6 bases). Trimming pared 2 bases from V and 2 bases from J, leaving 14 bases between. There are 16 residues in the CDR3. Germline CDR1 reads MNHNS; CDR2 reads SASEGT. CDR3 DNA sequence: TGTGCCAGCAGTGAAATAGCGAGGGGGACCACAGATACGCAGTATTTT. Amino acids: CASSEIARGTTDTQYF.

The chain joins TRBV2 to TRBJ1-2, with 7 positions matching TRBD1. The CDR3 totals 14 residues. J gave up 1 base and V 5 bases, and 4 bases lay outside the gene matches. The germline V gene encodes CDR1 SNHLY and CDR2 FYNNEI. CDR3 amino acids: CASSTGTVNYGYTF. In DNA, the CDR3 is TGTGCCAGCAGTACCGGGACAGTTAACTATGGCTACACCTTC. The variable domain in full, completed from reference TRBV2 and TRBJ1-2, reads EPEVTQTPSHQVTQMGQEVILRCVPISNHLYFYWYRQILGQKVEFLVSFYNNEISEKSEIFDDQFSVERPDGSNFTLKIRSTKLEDSAMYFCASSTGTVNYGYTFGSGTRLTVV.

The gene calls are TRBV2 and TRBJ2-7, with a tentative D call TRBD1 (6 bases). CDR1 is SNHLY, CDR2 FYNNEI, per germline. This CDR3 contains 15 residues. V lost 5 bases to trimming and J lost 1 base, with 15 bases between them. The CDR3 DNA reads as TGTGCCAGCAGTAGGGACACGATAGATTCCTACGAGCAGTACTTC. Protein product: CASSRDTIDSYEQYF.